The rows below give T cell receptor beta chains drawn from one sample of a study of control samples from healthy donors and cancer patients. The protocol was immunoSEQ multiplex PCR, while the TCRdb copy is restricted to in-frame clones and leaves out a portion. The table has some 160,000 clones, around 90% seen once. Source material: blood. These receptors all come from a man aged 25 to 40 in good health. Each CDR3 is given with its conserved first and last residue. D genes are given only for firm matches. Size values are once, few and many counts, or a class for expanded clones, and some rows have none.

abundance	v_gene	j_gene	d_gene	CDR3aa	CDR3nt
-	TRBV9	TRBJ1-1	-	CASSVEPNTEAFF	TGTGCCAGCAGCGTAGAGCCAAACACTGAAGCTTTCTTT
once	TRBV5-1	TRBJ2-5	TRBD1	CASKWMARDRDGRQETQYF	TGCGCCAGCAAGTGGATGGCCCGGGACAGGGACGGGAGACAAGAGACCCAGTACTTC
-	TRBV5-6	TRBJ2-2	TRBD1	CASSRGTGYTGELFF	TGTGCCAGCAGCCGGGGGACAGGGTACACCGGGGAGCTGTTTTTT
-	TRBV18	TRBJ1-2	-	CASSGGVNNYGYTF	TGTGCCAGCTCGGGGGGAGTTAACAACTATGGCTACACCTTC
-	TRBV11-3	TRBJ2-4	TRBD1	CASSTRQGPLAKNIQYF	TGTGCCAGCAGCACCCGACAGGGACCTTTAGCCAAAAACATTCAGTACTTC
-	TRBV14	TRBJ2-2	-	CASSQRQVITGELFF	TGTGCCAGCAGCCAGAGGCAGGTGATCACCGGGGAGCTGTTTTTT
few	TRBV19	TRBJ1-3	-	CASKRVNGNTIYF	TGTGCCAGTAAAAGAGTAAACGGAAACACCATATATTTT
few	TRBV10-3	TRBJ1-3	TRBD1	CAISESGGQGNTIYF	TGTGCCATCAGTGAGTCGGGGGGACAGGGAAACACCATATATTTT
-	TRBV2	TRBJ1-5	-	CASSQDGDNQPQHF	TGTGCCAGCAGCCAGGACGGAGACAATCAGCCCCAGCATTTT
once	TRBV5-1	TRBJ2-3	-	CASSPTVTSTDTQYF	TGCGCCAGCAGTCCGACAGTTACTAGCACAGATACGCAGTATTTT